Shown below are 11 T cell receptor beta chains from a single sample sequenced in a study of OX40 agonist ivuxolimab in advanced cancers. Only in-frame clones appear in the TCRdb table, and some are missing; sequencing was by immunoSEQ multiplex PCR. Here the sample spans tens of thousands of clones, about nine tenths being singletons. Here the sequenced sample was CD4+ or CD8+ T cells sorted from blood, taken in a trial of the OX40 agonist ivuxolimab. All receptors come from an adult with an advanced solid tumor such as melanoma, head and neck, liver or kidney cancer.

This sequence joins TRBV6-5 and TRBJ1-1; D may be TRBD1 (5 bases). CDR1 is MNHEY and CDR2 is SVGAGI in the germline V gene. Deletions cut 8 bases from V and 6 bases from J, with 13 bases between. The CDR3 has 12 amino acids. CDR3: CASARGLAEAFF. The CDR3 DNA follows: TGTGCCAGCGCGAGGGGATTGGCTGAAGCTTTCTTT.

The chain couples TRBV5-6 to TRBJ1-4; tentatively, D is TRBD1 (6 bases). Trimming cost V 6 bases and J 3 bases, with 15 bases left between them. Germline V gene sequence: CDR1 SGHDT, CDR2 YYEEEE. The CDR3 length is 15 residues. The CDR3 DNA sequence: TGTGCCAGCACCCGGGCGGGGGCCCCTAATGAAAAACTGTTTTTT. It is translated as CASTRAGAPNEKLFF.

The rearrangement links TRBV19 to TRBJ2-5; 12 bases are shared with TRBD1. The CDR3 is 15 amino acids. The V gene's germline CDR1 is LNHDA and CDR2 SQIVND (reference sequence). With V trimmed by 7 bases and J by 6 bases, 9 bases remained unmatched. The CDR3 DNA follows: TGTGCCAGTACCCCGGGACAGGGGGCTGGGAAGACCCAGTACTTC. It is translated as CASTPGQGAGKTQYF.

The V gene is TRBV6-6, the J gene TRBJ2-7, with 7 bases aligning to TRBD1. The CDR3 sequence is 14 residues long. Germline loops: CDR1 MNHNY, CDR2 SVGAGI (reference sequence). J was trimmed by 4 bases and V by 0 bases; bases with no gene match: 3. The CDR3 here is CASSYSTGLYEQYF. The CDR3, as DNA: TGTGCCAGCAGTTACTCGACAGGGCTTTACGAGCAGTACTTC.

The rearrangement links TRBV5-4 to TRBJ2-7, with a weak D call TRBD1 (5 bases). Trimming took 4 bases from V and 3 from J, leaving 17 bases between them. CDR1 and CDR2 (germline): SGHNT, YYREEE (reference sequence). There are 15 residues in the CDR3. The CDR3 bases are TGTGCCAGCAGCGAAAAGGGGATACCCAACTACGAGCAGTACTTC. Translated, it gives CASSEKGIPNYEQYF. The full variable domain, with the rest looked up from reference TRBV5-4 and TRBJ2-7, is ETGVTQSPTHLIKTRGQQVTLRCSSQSGHNTVSWYQQALGQGPQFIFQYYREEENGRGNFPPRFSGLQFPNYSSELNVNALELDDSALYLCASSEKGIPNYEQYFGPGTRLTVT.

CDR3 nucleotides: TGTGCCAGCAGCTCGGACAGGGGGTCTGCCGAGCAGTACTTC. As protein: CASSSDRGSAEQYF. The chain recombines TRBV11-2 with TRBJ2-7; 10 bases agree with TRBD1. Germline assignment: CDR1 SGHAT and CDR2 FQNNGV. The ends lost 4 bases at V and 6 bases at J; junction bases unmatched: 6. The CDR3 contains 14 residues. The entire variable domain, with the rest obtained from reference TRBV11-2 and TRBJ2-7, is as follows: EAGVAQSPRYKIIEKRQSVAFWCNPISGHATLYWYQQILGQGPKLLIQFQNNGVVDDSQLPKDRFSAERLKGVDSTLKIQPAKLEDSAVYLCASSSDRGSAEQYFGPGTRLTVT.

This sequence joins TRBV6-1 and TRBJ1-5; 8 nucleotides line up with TRBD1. This CDR3 is built from 12 residues. Per the germline V gene, CDR1 is MNHNS and CDR2 is SASEGT. J was trimmed by 6 bases and V by 8 bases; bases with no gene match: 3. The CDR3 loop reads CASGQGGQPQHF. In DNA form, the CDR3 reads TGTGCCAGCGGACAGGGCGGTCAGCCCCAGCATTTT.

This sequence joins TRBV18 and TRBJ1-3; D perhaps matches TRBD1 (6 bases). With 6 bases removed from V and 1 base from J, the gap between germline ends came to 13 bases. CDR1 is KGHSH and CDR2 is LQKENI in the germline V gene. The CDR3 sequence is 15 residues long. The CDR3 region is CASSSGTPSGNTIYF. DNA for the CDR3: TGTGCCAGCTCGTCCGGGACACCTTCTGGAAACACCATATATTTT.

CDR3 nucleotides: TGTGCCAGCAGTCGGACTAGCGGGGGTGTTATCGGCACAGATACGCAGTATTTT. It encodes CASSRTSGGVIGTDTQYF. This sequence joins TRBV27 and TRBJ2-3; 13 nucleotides line up with TRBD2. Unmatched junction bases numbered 9, after V lost 5 bases and J lost 1 base. The germline V gene encodes CDR1 MNHEY and CDR2 SMNVEV (reference sequence). This CDR3 is built from 18 residues.

This sequence joins TRBV7-2 and TRBJ1-5, with D maybe TRBD1 (5 bases). Germline V gene sequence: CDR1 SGHTA, CDR2 FQGNSA. This CDR3 spans 15 amino acids. V lost 1 base to trimming and J lost 3 bases, with 10 bases between them. CDR3 region: CASSLGTRVNQPQHF. In nucleotides, the CDR3 is TGTGCCAGCAGCTTAGGAACCAGGGTCAATCAGCCCCAGCATTTT.

This chain connects TRBV7-9 to TRBJ2-5, with 9 bases lining up with TRBD2. The J call may be wrong; the DNA end is better matched by TRBJ2-7. The CDR3 length is 14 residues. Germline V gene lookup returns CDR1 SEHNR and CDR2 FQNEAQ (reference sequence). In nucleotides, the CDR3 is TGTGCCAGCAGCCCGGGACTAGCAGTCTACGAGCAGTACTTC. Translating gives CASSPGLAVYEQYF.